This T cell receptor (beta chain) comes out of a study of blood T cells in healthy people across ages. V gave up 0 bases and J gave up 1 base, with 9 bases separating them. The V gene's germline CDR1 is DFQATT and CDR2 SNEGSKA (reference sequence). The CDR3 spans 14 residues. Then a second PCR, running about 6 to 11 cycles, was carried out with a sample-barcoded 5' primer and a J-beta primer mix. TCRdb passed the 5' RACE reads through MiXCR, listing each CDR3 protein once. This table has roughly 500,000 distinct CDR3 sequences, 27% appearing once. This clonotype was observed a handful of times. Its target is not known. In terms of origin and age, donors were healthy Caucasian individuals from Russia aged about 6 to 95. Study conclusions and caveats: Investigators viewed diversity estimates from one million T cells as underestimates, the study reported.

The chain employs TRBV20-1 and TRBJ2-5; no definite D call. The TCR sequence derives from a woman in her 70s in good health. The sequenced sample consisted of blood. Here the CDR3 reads CSAREGSRQETQYF. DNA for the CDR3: TGCAGTGCTAGAGAGGGCAGTCGCCAAGAGACCCAGTACTTC.